Listed below are T cell receptor beta chains from one sample, sequenced in a study of T cell clonotyping in hematopoietic cell transplantation. The method was immunoSEQ multiplex PCR; TCRdb's version includes in-frame clones alone and lacks a portion of them. Counted here are about 36,000 clones, 90% to 95% occurring once; the ten biggest clones make up around 1.5%. This specimen was peripheral blood mononuclear cells, taken before stem cell transplant. The source is a man aged 40-49 years with chronic myeloid leukemia. Some clones in this sample may be carry-over from other donors' samples. CDR3s include the opening cysteine and the closing phenylalanine or tryptophan. D genes are given only for firm matches. Not every row has a clone size; where given, it reads once, few, many or a size class.

d_gene	abundance	v_gene	j_gene	len	CDR3nt	CDR3aa
NA	NA	TRBV5-5	TRBJ2-5	15	TGTGCCAGCAGCACCCAATACAGGGAGCAAGAGACCCAGTACTTC	CASSTQYREQETQYF
TRBD1	NA	TRBV10-3	TRBJ1-2	15	TGTGCCATCAGTGAGTACCTGCAGGGGGACTATGGCTACACCTTC	CAISEYLQGDYGYTF
TRBD2	NA	TRBV11-3	TRBJ2-1	14	TGTGCCAGCAGTTCTAGCGGGGGTATCAATGAGCAGTTCTTC	CASSSSGGINEQFF
NA	NA	TRBV14	TRBJ2-5	16	TGTGCCAGCAGCCAAGAGAAATTGGGAATCCAAGAGACCCAGTACTTC	CASSQEKLGIQETQYF
NA	NA	TRBV29-1	TRBJ1-1	12	TGCAGCGTGGGGTTTAAGGGGACTGAAGCTTTCTTT	CSVGFKGTEAFF
TRBD2	NA	TRBV28	TRBJ2-3	15	TGTGCCAGCAGGGGGACTAGCGGGGGATCAGATACGCAGTATTTT	CASRGTSGGSDTQYF
NA	NA	TRBV6-1	TRBJ2-7	12	TGTGCCAGCGGGAGCAGCTCCTACGAGCAGTACTTC	CASGSSSYEQYF
NA	NA	TRBV28	TRBJ2-3	12	TGTGCCAGCAGTTTAGAGGGTGATACGCAGTATTTT	CASSLEGDTQYF
NA	NA	TRBV28	TRBJ2-5	13	TGTGCCAGCAGTTTACTTACCCAAGAGACCCAGTACTTC	CASSLLTQETQYF
NA	NA	TRBV4-1	TRBJ2-3	15	TGCGCCAGCAGCCAAGGAAGCAATCCCACAGATACGCAGTATTTT	CASSQGSNPTDTQYF
TRBD1	NA	TRBV7-3	TRBJ1-5	16	TGTGCCAGCAGCCCGGGACAGGCTCCTACCCATCAGCCCCAGCATTTT	CASSPGQAPTHQPQHF
NA	once	TRBV7-6	TRBJ2-5	16	TGTGCCAGCAGCCCCGTGAGGGCAGGTGTTCAGGAGACCCAGTACTTC	CASSPVRAGVQETQYF
TRBD1	once	TRBV5-4	TRBJ2-5	13	TGTGCCAGCAGCTTGTCTGACAGGGGGATCCAGTACTTC	CASSLSDRGIQYF
TRBD1	once	TRBV7-2	TRBJ1-1	14	TGTGCCAGCAGCTCCCGACAGGGTGGCACTGAAGCTTTCTTT	CASSSRQGGTEAFF
NA	NA	TRBV6-5	TRBJ1-6	15	TGTGCCAGCAGTTACTCGGGCAGGGAGGATTCACCCCTCCACTTT	CASSYSGREDSPLHF
NA	NA	TRBV12-5	TRBJ1-2	13	TGTGCTAGTGGTTTATCGGGGATCAATGGCTACACCTTC	CASGLSGINGYTF
TRBD2	NA	TRBV30	TRBJ2-3	12	TGTGCCTGGGGACTAGCGGGTACTTTGCAGTATTTT	CAWGLAGTLQYF
NA	NA	TRBV28	TRBJ1-2	15	TGTGCCAGCACCCTTGGACAGCCGACTAACTATGGCTACACCTTC	CASTLGQPTNYGYTF